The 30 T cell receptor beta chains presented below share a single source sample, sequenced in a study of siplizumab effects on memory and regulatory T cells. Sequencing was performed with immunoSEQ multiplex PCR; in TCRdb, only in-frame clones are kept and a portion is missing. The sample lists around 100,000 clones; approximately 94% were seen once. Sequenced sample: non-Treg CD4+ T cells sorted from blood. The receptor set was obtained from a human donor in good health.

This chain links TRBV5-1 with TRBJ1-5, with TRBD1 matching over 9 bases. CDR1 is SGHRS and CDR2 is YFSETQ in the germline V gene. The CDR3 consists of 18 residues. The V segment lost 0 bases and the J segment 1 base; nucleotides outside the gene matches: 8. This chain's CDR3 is CASSLVPTGGRSNQPQHF. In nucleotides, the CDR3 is TGCGCCAGCAGCTTGGTCCCCACAGGGGGCAGAAGCAATCAGCCCCAGCATTTT.

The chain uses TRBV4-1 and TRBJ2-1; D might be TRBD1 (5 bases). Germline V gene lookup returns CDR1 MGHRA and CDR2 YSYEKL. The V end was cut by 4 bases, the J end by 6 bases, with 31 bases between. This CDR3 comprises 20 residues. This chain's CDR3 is CASSPSSPLQAWGRGNEQFF. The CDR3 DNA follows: TGCGCCAGCAGCCCCTCCTCCCCGTTGCAGGCGTGGGGCCGTGGCAATGAGCAGTTCTTC.

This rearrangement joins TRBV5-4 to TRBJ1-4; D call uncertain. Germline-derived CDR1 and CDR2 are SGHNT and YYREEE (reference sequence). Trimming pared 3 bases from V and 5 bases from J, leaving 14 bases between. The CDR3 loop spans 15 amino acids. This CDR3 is CASSSRRGRNEKLFF. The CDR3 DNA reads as TGTGCCAGCAGCTCCCGGCGGGGTCGGAATGAAAAACTGTTTTTT.

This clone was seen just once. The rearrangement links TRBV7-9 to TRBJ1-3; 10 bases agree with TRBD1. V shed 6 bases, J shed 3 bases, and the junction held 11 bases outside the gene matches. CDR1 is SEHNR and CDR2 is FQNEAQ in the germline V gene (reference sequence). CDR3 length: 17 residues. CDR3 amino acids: CASSSLPGQGFGNTIYF. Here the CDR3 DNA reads TGTGCCAGCAGTTCACTTCCGGGACAGGGGTTTGGAAACACCATATATTTT.

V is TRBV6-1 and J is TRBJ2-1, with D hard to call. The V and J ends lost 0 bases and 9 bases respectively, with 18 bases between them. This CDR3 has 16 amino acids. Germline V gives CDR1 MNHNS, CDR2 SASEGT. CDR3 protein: CASSEARTTRVGEQFF. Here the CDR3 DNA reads TGTGCCAGCAGTGAAGCCCGAACCACCCGAGTCGGTGAGCAGTTCTTC.

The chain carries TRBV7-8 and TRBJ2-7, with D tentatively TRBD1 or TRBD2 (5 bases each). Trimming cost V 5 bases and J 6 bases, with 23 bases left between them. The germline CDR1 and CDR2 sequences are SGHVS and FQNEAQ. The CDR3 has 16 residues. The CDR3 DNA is TGTGCCAGCAGCGACCCGGGACGGAATGATCTCTCCGAGCAGTACTTC. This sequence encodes CASSDPGRNDLSEQYF.

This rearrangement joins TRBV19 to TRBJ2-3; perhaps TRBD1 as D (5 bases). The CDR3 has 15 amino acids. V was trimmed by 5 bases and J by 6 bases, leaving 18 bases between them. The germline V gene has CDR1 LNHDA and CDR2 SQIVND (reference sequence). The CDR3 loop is CASSSPGWGRDTQYF. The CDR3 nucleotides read TGTGCCAGTAGTTCCCCAGGGTGGGGTAGGGATACGCAGTATTTT.

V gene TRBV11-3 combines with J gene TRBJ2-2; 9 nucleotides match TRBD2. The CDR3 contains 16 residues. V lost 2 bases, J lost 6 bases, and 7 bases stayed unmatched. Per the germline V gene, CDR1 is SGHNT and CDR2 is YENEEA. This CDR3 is CASSLSSGNWAGELFF. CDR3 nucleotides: TGTGCCAGCAGCTTATCTAGCGGGAATTGGGCCGGGGAGCTGTTTTTT.

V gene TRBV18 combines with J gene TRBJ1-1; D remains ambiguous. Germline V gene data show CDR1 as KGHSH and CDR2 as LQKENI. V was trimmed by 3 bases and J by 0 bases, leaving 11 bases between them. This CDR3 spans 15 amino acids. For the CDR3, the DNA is TGTGCCAGCTCACCTGGGGATCGCATGAACACTGAAGCTTTCTTT. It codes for CASSPGDRMNTEAFF.

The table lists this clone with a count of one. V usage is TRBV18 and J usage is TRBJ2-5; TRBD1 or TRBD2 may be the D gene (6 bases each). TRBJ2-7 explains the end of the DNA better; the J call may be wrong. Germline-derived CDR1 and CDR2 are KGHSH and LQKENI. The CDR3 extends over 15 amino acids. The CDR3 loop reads CASSAFEGGGYEQYF. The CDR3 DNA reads TGTGCCAGCTCAGCCTTCGAGGGGGGAGGATACGAGCAGTACTTC.

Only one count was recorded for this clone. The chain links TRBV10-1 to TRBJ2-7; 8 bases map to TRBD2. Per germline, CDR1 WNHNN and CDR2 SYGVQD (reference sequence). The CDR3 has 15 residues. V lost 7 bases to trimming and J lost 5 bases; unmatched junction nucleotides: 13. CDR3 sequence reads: CASNPPREGSDEQYF. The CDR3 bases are TGCGCCAGCAACCCCCCCCGGGAGGGTAGCGACGAGCAGTACTTC.

DNA for the CDR3: TGTGCCAGTAGTATCCCCGGATCTGGAAACACCATATATTTT. Translating it yields CASSIPGSGNTIYF. The V and J genes are TRBV19 and TRBJ1-3; D gene unclear. V was cut by 3 bases and J by 1 base, with 7 bases left in between. Germline CDR1 is LNHDA and CDR2 is SQIVND (reference sequence). The CDR3 spans 14 residues. Supplemented by reference TRBV19 and TRBJ1-3, the full variable domain reads DGGITQSPKYLFRKEGQNVTLSCEQNLNHDAMYWYRQDPGQGLRLIYYSQIVNDFQKGDIAEGYSVSREKKESFPLTVTSAQKNPTAFYLCASSIPGSGNTIYFGEGSWLTVV.

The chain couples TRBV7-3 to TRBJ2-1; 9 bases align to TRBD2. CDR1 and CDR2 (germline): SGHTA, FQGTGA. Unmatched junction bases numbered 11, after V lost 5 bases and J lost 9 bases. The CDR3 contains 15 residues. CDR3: CASSPTSGSPPEQFF. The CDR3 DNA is TGTGCCAGCAGCCCTACTAGCGGGTCCCCCCCTGAGCAGTTCTTC.

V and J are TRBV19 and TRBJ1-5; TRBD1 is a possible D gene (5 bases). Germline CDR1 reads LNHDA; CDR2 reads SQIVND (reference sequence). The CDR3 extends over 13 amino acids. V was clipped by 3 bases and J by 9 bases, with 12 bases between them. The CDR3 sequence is CASSIDSVLPQHF. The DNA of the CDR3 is TGTGCCAGTAGTATCGACAGCGTTTTGCCCCAGCATTTT.

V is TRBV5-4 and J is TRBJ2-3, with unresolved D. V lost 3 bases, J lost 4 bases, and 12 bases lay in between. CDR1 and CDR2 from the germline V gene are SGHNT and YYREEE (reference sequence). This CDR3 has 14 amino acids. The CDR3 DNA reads TGTGCCAGCAGCTCCGGCCTCCGGGCAGATACGCAGTATTTT. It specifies CASSSGLRADTQYF.

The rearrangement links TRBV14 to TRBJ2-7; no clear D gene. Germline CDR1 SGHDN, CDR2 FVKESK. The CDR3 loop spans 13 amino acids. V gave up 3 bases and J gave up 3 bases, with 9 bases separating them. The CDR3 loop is CASSHSTGYEQYF. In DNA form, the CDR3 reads TGTGCCAGCAGCCATTCGACCGGCTACGAGCAGTACTTC.

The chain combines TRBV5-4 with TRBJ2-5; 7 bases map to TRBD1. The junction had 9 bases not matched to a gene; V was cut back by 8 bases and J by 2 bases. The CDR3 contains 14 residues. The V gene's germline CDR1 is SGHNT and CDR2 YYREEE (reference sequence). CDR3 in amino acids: CASTRDSKQETQYF. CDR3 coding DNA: TGTGCCAGTACCCGGGACAGCAAACAAGAGACCCAGTACTTC. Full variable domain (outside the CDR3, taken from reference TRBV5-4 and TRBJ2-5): ETGVTQSPTHLIKTRGQQVTLRCSSQSGHNTVSWYQQALGQGPQFIFQYYREEENGRGNFPPRFSGLQFPNYSSELNVNALELDDSALYLCASTRDSKQETQYFGPGTRLLVL.

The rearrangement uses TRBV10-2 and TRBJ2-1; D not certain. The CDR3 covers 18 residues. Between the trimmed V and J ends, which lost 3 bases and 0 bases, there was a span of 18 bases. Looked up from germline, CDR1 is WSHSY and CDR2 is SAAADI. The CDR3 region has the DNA TGCGCCAGCAGTGACTCTTCGTTTGAAATAAGCTCCTACAATGAGCAGTTCTTC. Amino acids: CASSDSSFEISSYNEQFF.

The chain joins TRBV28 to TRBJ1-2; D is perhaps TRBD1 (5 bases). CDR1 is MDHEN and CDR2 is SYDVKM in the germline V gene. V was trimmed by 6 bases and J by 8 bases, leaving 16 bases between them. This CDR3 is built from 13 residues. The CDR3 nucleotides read TGTGCCAGCAGCCCAACGGGACTTAACGGCTACACCTTC. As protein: CASSPTGLNGYTF.

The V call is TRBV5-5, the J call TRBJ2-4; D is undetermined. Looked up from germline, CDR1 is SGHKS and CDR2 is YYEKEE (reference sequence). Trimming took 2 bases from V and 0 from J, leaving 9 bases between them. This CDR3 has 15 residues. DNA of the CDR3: TGTGCCAGCAGCTTTAGTTCGGCAGCCAAAAACATTCAGTACTTC. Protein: CASSFSSAAKNIQYF.

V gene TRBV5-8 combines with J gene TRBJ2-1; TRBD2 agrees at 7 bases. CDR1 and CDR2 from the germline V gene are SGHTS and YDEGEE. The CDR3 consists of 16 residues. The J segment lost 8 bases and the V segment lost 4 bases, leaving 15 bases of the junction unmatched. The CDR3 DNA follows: TGTGCCAGCAGCGGGCGACTAGCCGGTACGGGAGATGAGCAGTTCTTC. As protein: CASSGRLAGTGDEQFF.

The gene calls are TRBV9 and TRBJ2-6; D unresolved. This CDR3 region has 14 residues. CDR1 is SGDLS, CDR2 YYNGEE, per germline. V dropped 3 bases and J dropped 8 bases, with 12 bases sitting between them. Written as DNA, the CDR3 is TGTGCCAGCAGCGCCCCGGACCACCCCAACGTCCTGACTTTC. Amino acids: CASSAPDHPNVLTF.

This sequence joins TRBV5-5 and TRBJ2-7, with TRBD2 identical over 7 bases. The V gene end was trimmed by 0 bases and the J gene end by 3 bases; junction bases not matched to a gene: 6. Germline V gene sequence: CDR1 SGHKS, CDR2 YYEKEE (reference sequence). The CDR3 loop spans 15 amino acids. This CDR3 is CASSLDPRDYYEQYF. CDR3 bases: TGTGCCAGCAGCTTGGACCCCCGGGACTACTACGAGCAGTACTTC.

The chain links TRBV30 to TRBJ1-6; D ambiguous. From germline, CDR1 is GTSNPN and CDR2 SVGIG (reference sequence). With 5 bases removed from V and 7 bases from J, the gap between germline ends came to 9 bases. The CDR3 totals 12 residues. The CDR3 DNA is TGTGCCTGGGAGGCGAGGAATTCACCCCTCCACTTT. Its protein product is CAWEARNSPLHF. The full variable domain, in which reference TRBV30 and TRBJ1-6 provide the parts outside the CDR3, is SQTIHQWPATLVQPVGSPLSLECTVEGTSNPNLYWYRQAAGRGLQLLFYSVGIGQISSEVPQNLSASRPQDRQFILSSKKLLLSDSGFYLCAWEARNSPLHFGNGTRLTVT.

The CDR3 region is CASSQEGWNTEAFF. CDR3 sequence (DNA): TGTGCCAGCAGCCAAGAAGGATGGAACACTGAAGCTTTCTTT. The rearrangement links TRBV4-2 to TRBJ1-1; no clear D. Trimming pared 0 bases from V and 1 base from J, leaving 6 bases between. In germline, CDR1 is LGHNA, CDR2 YNFKEQ. The CDR3 is made up of 14 amino acids.

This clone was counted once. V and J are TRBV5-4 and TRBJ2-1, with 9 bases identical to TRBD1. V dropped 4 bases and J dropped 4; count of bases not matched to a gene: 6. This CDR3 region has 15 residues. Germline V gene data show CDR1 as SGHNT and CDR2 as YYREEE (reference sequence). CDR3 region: CASSPWTGAYNEQFF. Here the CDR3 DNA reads TGTGCCAGCAGCCCCTGGACAGGGGCGTACAATGAGCAGTTCTTC. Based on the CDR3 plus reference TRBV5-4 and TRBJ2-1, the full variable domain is ETGVTQSPTHLIKTRGQQVTLRCSSQSGHNTVSWYQQALGQGPQFIFQYYREEENGRGNFPPRFSGLQFPNYSSELNVNALELDDSALYLCASSPWTGAYNEQFFGPGTRLTVL.

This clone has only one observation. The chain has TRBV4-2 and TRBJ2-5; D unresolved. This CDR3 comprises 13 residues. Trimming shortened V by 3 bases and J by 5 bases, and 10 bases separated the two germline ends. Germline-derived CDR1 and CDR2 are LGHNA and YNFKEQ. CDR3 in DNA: TGTGCCAGCAGCCACCGGAGTCGGGAGACCCAGTACTTC. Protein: CASSHRSRETQYF.

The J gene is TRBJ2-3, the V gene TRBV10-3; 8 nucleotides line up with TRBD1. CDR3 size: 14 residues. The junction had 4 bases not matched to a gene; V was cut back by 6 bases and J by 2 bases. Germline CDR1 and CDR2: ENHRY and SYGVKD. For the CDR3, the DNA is TGTGCCATCAGGCCGGGACAGGCCACAGATACGCAGTATTTT. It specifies CAIRPGQATDTQYF.

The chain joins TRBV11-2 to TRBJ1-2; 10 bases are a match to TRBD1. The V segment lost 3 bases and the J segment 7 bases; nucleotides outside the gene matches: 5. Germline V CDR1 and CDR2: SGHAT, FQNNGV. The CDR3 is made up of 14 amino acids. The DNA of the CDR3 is TGTGCCAGCAGCTTGACCGGGACAGGGGCTGGCTACACCTTC. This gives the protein CASSLTGTGAGYTF.

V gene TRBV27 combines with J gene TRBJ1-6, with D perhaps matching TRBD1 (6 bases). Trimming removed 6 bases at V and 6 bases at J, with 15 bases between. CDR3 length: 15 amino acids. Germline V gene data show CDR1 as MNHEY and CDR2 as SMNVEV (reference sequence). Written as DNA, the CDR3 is TGTGCCAGCAGATCCCCAGGGGAGGGTAATTCACCCCTCCACTTT. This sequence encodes CASRSPGEGNSPLHF.